The clone carrying this T cell receptor (beta chain) was recorded once. The data were taken from a study of OX40 agonist ivuxolimab in advanced cancers. Only in-frame clones appear in the TCRdb table, and some are missing; sequencing was by immunoSEQ multiplex PCR. This sample has about 110,000 clones, with approximately 90% found just once. The CDR3 contains 13 residues. Germline V lookup: CDR1 SEHNR, CDR2 FQNEAQ (reference sequence). V was cut by 1 base and J by 7 bases, with 8 bases left in between. The source of this sequence is an adult with an advanced solid tumor such as melanoma, head and neck, liver or kidney cancer. The chain links TRBV7-9 to TRBJ1-3; D might be TRBD1 (5 bases). The sample here was CD4+ or CD8+ T cells sorted from blood, taken in a trial of the OX40 agonist ivuxolimab. In nucleotides, the CDR3 is TGTGCCAGCAGCTTAGTCTGGGGGAACACCATATATTTT. It specifies CASSLVWGNTIYF.